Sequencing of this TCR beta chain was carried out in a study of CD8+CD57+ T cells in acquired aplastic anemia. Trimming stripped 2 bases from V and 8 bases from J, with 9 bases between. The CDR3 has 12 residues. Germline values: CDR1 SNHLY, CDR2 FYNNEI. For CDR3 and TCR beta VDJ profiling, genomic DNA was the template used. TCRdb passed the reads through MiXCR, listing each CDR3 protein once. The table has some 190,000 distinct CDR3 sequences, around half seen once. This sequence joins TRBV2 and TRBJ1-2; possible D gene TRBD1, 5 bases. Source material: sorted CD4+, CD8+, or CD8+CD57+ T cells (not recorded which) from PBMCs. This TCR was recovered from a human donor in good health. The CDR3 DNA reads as TGTGCCAGCAGTGAATTCGGGGGGGGCTACACCTTC. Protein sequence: CASSEFGGGYTF.